This T cell receptor (beta chain) was captured by sequencing in a study of CD8 T cells in ankylosing spondylitis. Quantitative 5'-RACE with molecular barcodes produced the TCR beta libraries. Each CDR3 protein is one row after TCRdb ran MiXCR on the 5' RACE reads. Found here are under 850,000 distinct CDR3 sequences, under 20% of them singletons; the top ten hold under 20%. This clonotype came up a few times. The antigen is unknown. This CDR3 has 12 amino acids. V lost 6 bases, J lost 4 bases, and 8 bases lay in between. CDR1 is MNHEY and CDR2 is SVGAGI in the germline V gene. General observations from the study: What appeared characteristic of ankylosing spondylitis blood was a TCR beta motif of 7 or 8 highly homologous variants. Significantly higher representation of disease-linked clones was reported for matched ankylosing spondylitis synovial fluid.

The origin of this receptor is a male donor with ankylosing spondylitis. The sequencing input was blood, either unsorted or a sorted T cell fraction (not recorded which). The rearrangement links TRBV6-5 to TRBJ2-3; no clear D. Written as DNA, the CDR3 is TGTGCCAGCAGCCGCCCACCAGATACGCAGTATTTT. This translates into CASSRPPDTQYF.